This T cell receptor (beta chain) derives from a study of post-analysis software for immune sequencing data. Study as a whole: Several disease courses (relapsing-remitting, secondary progressive and progressive-relapsing) of multiple sclerosis were included.

The CDR3 totals 16 residues. With 2 bases clipped from V and 0 bases from J, the junction kept 1 base outside the gene matches. Germline-derived CDR1 and CDR2 are SGHTA and FQGNSA. Sequencing libraries made from TCR beta cDNA carried unique molecular identifiers. Input populations of roughly 0.85 to 11 million T cells gave rise to around 500,000 cDNA molecules. TCRdb reanalysed the PCR reads using MiXCR and keeps one entry per CDR3 protein. The sample lists about 820,000 distinct CDR3 sequences, roughly 58% occurring once. Remarks on this clonotype: Antigen unknown.

Findings of the study overall: Controls' normalized Chao1 diversity significantly exceeded that of multiple sclerosis patients. Four to six TRBV segments were more frequent in patients than controls; TRBV5-6, TRBV5-1 and TRBV20-1 belonged to this group. Strong co-clustering by F measure was seen for same-batch samples.

This TCR was sampled from a girl aged 10 to 17 with multiple sclerosis. The sequenced sample was blood. This rearrangement joins TRBV7-2 to TRBJ1-4; 9 bases align to TRBD1. The CDR3 DNA reads as TGTGCCAGCAGCTTAAGGACAGGGGCAACTAATGAAAAACTGTTTTTT. Translated: CASSLRTGATNEKLFF.